Shown below are 23 T cell receptor beta chains from a single sample sequenced in a study of blood T cell repertoires in COVID-19. TCRdb keeps only in-frame clones here, not all; method: immunoSEQ multiplex PCR. The sample records fewer than 350,000 clones, nearly 90% being singletons. The specimen sequenced was PBMCs or T cells enriched from blood (not recorded which). All receptors come from a young woman with acute COVID-19.

Only one count was recorded for this clone. The genes are TRBV6-2 or TRBV6-3 and TRBJ2-1; 12 bases are a match to TRBD2. The CDR3 loop spans 18 amino acids. The ends lost 6 bases at V and 5 bases at J; junction bases unmatched: 14. Per the germline V gene, CDR1 is MNHEY and CDR2 is SVGEGT. Here the CDR3 reads CASSPMPSGRVSDNEQFF. The CDR3 coding sequence is TGTGCCAGCAGCCCGATGCCTAGCGGGAGGGTCAGCGACAATGAGCAGTTCTTC.

The J gene is TRBJ1-1, the V gene TRBV6-2 or TRBV6-3, with D perhaps matching TRBD1 (6 bases). V shed 5 bases and J shed 0 bases, with 16 bases lying between them. The germline CDR1 and CDR2 sequences are MNHEY and SVGEGT. The CDR3 runs 16 residues. The CDR3 spells CASSPVRGAMNTEAFF. The CDR3 DNA sequence: TGTGCCAGCAGTCCCGTCCGGGGGGCCATGAACACTGAAGCTTTCTTT.

Note on this clone: Other nucleotide sequences in the sample specify the same CDR3. The rearrangement uses TRBV29-1 and TRBJ2-7; 11 bases match TRBD1. The ends lost 6 bases at V and 3 bases at J; junction bases unmatched: 7. The CDR3 has 14 residues. Germline values: CDR1 SQVTM, CDR2 ANQGSEA. CDR3 sequence (DNA): TGCAGCGTGGCCCCCGGGACAGGGGGCTACGAGCAGTACTTC. This codes for CSVAPGTGGYEQYF.

This clone occurred once. The gene calls are TRBV18 and TRBJ2-3; 13 nucleotides align to TRBD2. V shed 2 bases and J 7 bases; nucleotides not matched to a gene: 18. CDR1 is KGHSH, CDR2 LQKENI, per germline. The CDR3 covers 20 residues. CDR3 sequence: CASSPGLTSGRAGGYYTQYF. The DNA for the CDR3 is TGTGCCAGCTCACCAGGCTTAACTAGCGGGAGGGCTGGCGGATATTATACGCAGTATTTT.

The rearrangement joins TRBV7-9 to TRBJ1-1, with D possibly TRBD1 on 6 matching bases. V shed 1 base and J shed 0 bases, with 12 bases lying between them. Germline V gene lookup returns CDR1 SEHNR and CDR2 FQNEAQ (reference sequence). This CDR3 comprises 16 residues. The CDR3 is CASSLEQGFMNTEAFF. As DNA, the CDR3 is TGTGCCAGCAGCTTAGAACAGGGATTCATGAACACTGAAGCTTTCTTT. Drawing the rest from reference TRBV7-9 and TRBJ1-1, the complete variable domain is DTGVSQNPRHKITKRGQNVTFRCDPISEHNRLYWYRQTLGQGPEFLTYFQNEAQLEKSRLLSDRFSAERPKGSFSTLEIQRTEQGDSAMYLCASSLEQGFMNTEAFFGQGTRLTVV.

J is TRBJ1-5 and V is TRBV2; D gene uncertain. Trimming removed 4 bases from V and 3 bases from J, with 13 bases in between. The germline V gene encodes CDR1 SNHLY and CDR2 FYNNEI. The CDR3 contains 15 residues. The CDR3 nucleotides are TGTGCCAGCAGTGGCCGAGAGGTGTTCAATCAGCCCCAGCATTTT. It specifies CASSGREVFNQPQHF.

This chain joins TRBV5-8 and TRBJ1-2; TRBD1 matches 7 bases. Germline CDR1 SGHTS, CDR2 YDEGEE. The CDR3 is 13 amino acids. V lost 2 bases and J lost 8; bases outside the gene matches: 6. The CDR3 is CASSFRGTNGYTF. As DNA, the CDR3 is TGTGCCAGCAGCTTCAGGGGGACGAACGGCTACACCTTC.

About this clone: The same CDR3 also results from other DNA sequences found in this sample. The V gene is TRBV18, the J gene TRBJ1-5; 7 nucleotides match TRBD1. This CDR3 spans 15 amino acids. Trimming took 3 bases from V and 4 from J; bases not matched to a gene: 6. The germline gives CDR1 KGHSH, CDR2 LQKENI. In DNA, the CDR3 is TGTGCCAGCTCACCGACAGGGTCAAGGAATCAGCCCCAGCATTTT. Translated, it gives CASSPTGSRNQPQHF.

The chain employs TRBV4-2 and TRBJ2-6; the D gene is possibly TRBD1 (5 bases). The CDR3 runs to 16 residues. Per germline, CDR1 LGHNA and CDR2 YNFKEQ. V lost 2 bases and J lost 0, with 8 bases in between. The CDR3 coding sequence is TGTGCCAGCAGCCAACAGGGAACCTCTGGGGCCAACGTCCTGACTTTC. This codes for CASSQQGTSGANVLTF.

In this sample, this clone turned up a few times. The V and J genes are TRBV5-1 and TRBJ2-5, with 7 bases lining up with TRBD2. CDR3 length: 15 residues. Trimming took 7 bases from V and 0 from J; bases not matched to a gene: 9. CDR1 is SGHRS and CDR2 is YFSETQ in the germline V gene. CDR3 loop: CASLSSGGYQETQYF. As DNA, the CDR3 is TGCGCCAGCCTATCTAGCGGCGGGTACCAAGAGACCCAGTACTTC. Variable domain in full (rest from reference TRBV5-1 and TRBJ2-5): KAGVTQTPRYLIKTRGQQVTLSCSPISGHRSVSWYQQTPGQGLQFLFEYFSETQRNKGNFPGRFSGRQFSNSRSEMNVSTLELGDSALYLCASLSSGGYQETQYFGPGTRLLVL.

The V call is TRBV27, the J call TRBJ2-7; 7 nucleotides line up with TRBD2. Germline V lookup: CDR1 MNHEY, CDR2 SMNVEV (reference sequence). CDR3 length: 17 amino acids. The V and J ends lost 8 bases and 2 bases, in that order; junction bases with no gene match: 18. CDR3 sequence: CASRSGMGVGGPYEQYF. The CDR3 DNA sequence: TGTGCCAGCCGCAGCGGGATGGGTGTGGGGGGTCCCTACGAGCAGTACTTC.

V usage is TRBV11-2 and J usage is TRBJ2-6; TRBD2 is a possible D gene (6 bases). With 8 bases removed from V and 1 base from J, the gap between germline ends came to 6 bases. In germline, CDR1 is SGHAT, CDR2 FQNNGV. The CDR3 has 13 amino acids. For the CDR3, the DNA is TGTGCCAGCCGGGGGTCTGGGGCCAACGTCCTGACTTTC. Amino acid sequence: CASRGSGANVLTF.

The V call is TRBV5-1, the J call TRBJ2-7; 8 bases line up with TRBD1. The germline CDR1 and CDR2 sequences are SGHRS and YFSETQ. CDR3 size: 16 residues. The trim removed 4 bases at V and 2 bases at J, leaving 11 bases unmatched. The CDR3 loop reads CASSLVTGTGPYEQYF. As DNA, the CDR3 is TGCGCCAGCAGCCTGGTTACCGGGACAGGACCCTACGAGCAGTACTTC. The full variable domain, rest sourced from reference TRBV5-1 and TRBJ2-7, is KAGVTQTPRYLIKTRGQQVTLSCSPISGHRSVSWYQQTPGQGLQFLFEYFSETQRNKGNFPGRFSGRQFSNSRSEMNVSTLELGDSALYLCASSLVTGTGPYEQYFGPGTRLTVT.

The chain recombines TRBV27 with TRBJ1-6; D not certain. Germline assignment: CDR1 MNHEY and CDR2 SMNVEV (reference sequence). The CDR3 totals 12 residues. Trimming removed 8 bases at V and 9 bases at J, with 11 bases between. The CDR3 DNA is TGTGCCAGCTCCCAATGGGCTTCACCCCTCCACTTT. This sequence encodes CASSQWASPLHF.

This rearrangement joins TRBV19 to TRBJ2-2; 9 bases fit TRBD2. Per germline, CDR1 LNHDA and CDR2 SQIVND (reference sequence). This CDR3 region has 16 residues. J was trimmed by 4 bases and V by 7 bases; bases with no gene match: 10. In DNA form, the CDR3 reads TGTGCCAGTAATCCCGGGACTAGCCGGATCACCGGGGAGCTGTTTTTT. Its translation is CASNPGTSRITGELFF.

This chain uses TRBV5-1 with TRBJ2-1, with D maybe TRBD1 (6 bases). Germline CDR1 and CDR2: SGHRS and YFSETQ. The CDR3 totals 16 residues. V lost 0 bases and J 3 bases, leaving 13 bases between the germline ends. CDR3 DNA sequence: TGCGCCAGCAGCTTGGCCAGTACGGACAGCTACAATGAGCAGTTCTTC. Residues: CASSLASTDSYNEQFF.

The V gene is TRBV7-6, the J gene TRBJ2-7; 7 nucleotides match TRBD1. The CDR3 sequence is 13 residues long. The germline V gene has CDR1 SGHVS and CDR2 FNYEAQ. V gave up 5 bases and J gave up 3 bases; unmatched junction bases: 4. CDR3 in DNA: TGTGCCAGCAGCGTGGGACAGTTCTACGAGCAGTACTTC. This encodes CASSVGQFYEQYF.

This rearrangement joins TRBV10-1 to TRBJ2-3; 8 nucleotides match TRBD2. CDR3 length: 15 amino acids. Germline V gene sequence: CDR1 WNHNN, CDR2 SYGVQD (reference sequence). J lost 1 base, V lost 1 base, and 1 base had no gene match. Written as DNA, the CDR3 is TGCGCCAGCAGTGAGTTACTAGCGGGCACAGATACGCAGTATTTT. It translates to CASSELLAGTDTQYF.

This clone showed up just once. V gene TRBV15 combines with J gene TRBJ1-4; a weak D match, TRBD1 (6 bases). This CDR3 has 14 amino acids. V was cut by 0 bases and J by 5 bases, with 7 bases left in between. Germline CDR1 is LNHNV and CDR2 is YYDKDF (reference sequence). In nucleotides, the CDR3 is TGTGCCACCAGCAGAGAGAGGGGGAATGAAAAACTGTTTTTT. It translates to CATSRERGNEKLFF.

The chain has TRBV4-2 and TRBJ2-5; 7 nucleotides align to TRBD1. V gave up 0 bases and J gave up 2 bases; unmatched junction bases: 3. Per germline, CDR1 LGHNA and CDR2 YNFKEQ. The CDR3 has 15 residues. The CDR3 is CASSQEPGGQETQYF. CDR3 DNA sequence: TGTGCCAGCAGCCAAGAGCCAGGGGGTCAAGAGACCCAGTACTTC.

The V and J genes are TRBV5-4 and TRBJ2-1; TRBD2 matches at 9 bases. CDR1 and CDR2 from the germline V gene are SGHNT and YYREEE (reference sequence). V lost 0 bases to trimming and J lost 4 bases; unmatched junction nucleotides: 11. This CDR3 is built from 18 residues. The CDR3 DNA follows: TGTGCCAGCAGCTTGGCCGAGAGTGCGGGAGGGCCTTACAATGAGCAGTTCTTC. Translating it yields CASSLAESAGGPYNEQFF.

A note on this clone: Other DNA sequences within the sample encode an identical CDR3. This sequence joins TRBV28 and TRBJ2-1, with D tentatively TRBD2 (6 bases). This CDR3 has 14 residues. Germline V gene sequence: CDR1 MDHEN, CDR2 SYDVKM. V was cut by 3 bases and J by 7 bases, with 13 bases left in between. The CDR3 DNA follows: TGTGCCAGCAGTTTGGTGGGAGGTGGGAATGAGCAGTTCTTC. Translation: CASSLVGGGNEQFF.

The gene calls are TRBV7-2 and TRBJ2-7, with 7 bases lining up with TRBD2. The CDR3 spans 16 residues. The ends lost 1 base at V and 1 base at J; junction bases unmatched: 7. Per germline, CDR1 SGHTA and CDR2 FQGNSA. For the CDR3, the DNA is TGTGCCAGCAGCTTAGTGGGAGGGCAAGTTTCCTACGAGCAGTACTTC. It is translated as CASSLVGGQVSYEQYF.